The 4 T cell receptor beta chains below all came from one sample that was sequenced in a study of blood T cell repertoires in COVID-19. Assay used: immunoSEQ multiplex PCR; TCRdb lists only in-frame clones, some missing. This table holds a few hundred thousand clones, about 91% found once. Material for sequencing was peripheral blood. These receptors all come from a woman aged 35 to 49 who had recovered from COVID-19.

V usage is TRBV11-3 and J usage is TRBJ2-3, with a tentative D call TRBD2 (6 bases). The CDR3 totals 16 residues. Between the trimmed V and J ends, which lost 2 bases and 0 bases, there was a span of 12 bases. In germline, CDR1 is SGHNT, CDR2 YENEEA. In DNA, the CDR3 is TGTGCCAGCAGCTTACGGGGCGGGATAAGCACAGATACGCAGTATTTT. This sequence encodes CASSLRGGISTDTQYF.

This clone has just one count. The chain uses TRBV13 and TRBJ2-2; D is ambiguous. V lost 5 bases and J lost 8, with 6 bases in between. The V gene's germline CDR1 is PRHDT and CDR2 FYEKMQ (reference sequence). This CDR3 is built from 11 residues. CDR3 amino acids: CASSERGELFF. The CDR3 DNA sequence: TGTGCCAGCAGCGAGAGGGGGGAGCTGTTTTTT.

Of note for this clone: In the same sample, other DNA sequences code for this CDR3. J is TRBJ1-2 and V is TRBV7-9, with D perhaps TRBD1 (5 bases). The V and J ends lost 1 base and 2 bases respectively, with 5 bases between them. This CDR3 is built from 13 residues. CDR1 and CDR2 (germline): SEHNR, FQNEAQ (reference sequence). The CDR3 coding sequence is TGTGCCAGCAGCTTAGGACAGAACTATGGCTACACCTTC. As protein: CASSLGQNYGYTF. Full variable domain (remainder filled in from reference TRBV7-9 and TRBJ1-2): DTGVSQNPRHKITKRGQNVTFRCDPISEHNRLYWYRQTLGQGPEFLTYFQNEAQLEKSRLLSDRFSAERPKGSFSTLEIQRTEQGDSAMYLCASSLGQNYGYTFGSGTRLTVV.

The CDR3 bases are TGCGCCAGCAGCCAAGAGCCGGCCAGGGCTGGCTACACCTTC. Translating it yields CASSQEPARAGYTF. This rearrangement joins TRBV4-1 to TRBJ1-2; D possibly corresponds to TRBD1 (5 bases). V was shortened by 0 bases and J by 7 bases, with 12 bases between the two germline ends. The CDR3 has 14 residues. Germline V lookup: CDR1 MGHRA, CDR2 YSYEKL.